The sequence of this T cell receptor beta chain was determined in a study of siplizumab effects on memory and regulatory T cells. Findings and limits, study-wide: Contribution to the alloresponse seemed major for naive T cells, which also seemed more diverse than memory cells.

Notes on this clone: No antigen is known for it.

The CDR3 extends over 16 amino acids. V gave up 6 bases and J gave up 6 bases, with 23 bases separating them. The germline CDR1 and CDR2 sequences are SGHAT and FQDESV (reference sequence). The table came from immunoSEQ multiplex PCR; TCRdb's copy has only in-frame clones and leaves some out. The sample has about 110,000 clones; roughly 92% are singletons. Sequenced sample: CD4+ T cells sorted from blood. The chain links TRBV11-1 to TRBJ1-1, with a possible D match to TRBD1 (5 bases). The TCR was taken from a human donor in good health. The CDR3 DNA is TGTGCCAGCAGTTTCACAATAGGGACCCAGACCCCTGAAGCTTTCTTT. It encodes CASSFTIGTQTPEAFF. The full variable domain, its missing parts supplied by reference TRBV11-1 and TRBJ1-1, is EAEVAQSPRYKITEKSQAVAFWCDPISGHATLYWYRQILGQGPELLVQFQDESVVDDSQLPKDRFSAERLKGVDSTLKIQPAELGDSAMYLCASSFTIGTQTPEAFFGQGTRLTVV.